Listed below are T cell receptor beta chains from one sample, sequenced in a study of beta chain features in type 1 diabetes. Sequenced by immunoSEQ multiplex PCR; TCRdb stores in-frame clones only, minus some. The sample holds some 360,000 clones, around 10% seen once. The sequenced sample consisted of central memory CD4+ T cells from blood. The receptors originated from a man in his thirties or forties with type 1 diabetes. Each CDR3 is given with its conserved first and last residue. The D gene is left open where the match is weak. Clone size is shown for a subset of rows, as once, few, many or a class of expanded clone.

CDR3 protein,CDR3 DNA,J gene,clone size,D gene,V gene
CASSQEKGLSLNEQFF,TGTGCCAGCAGCCAAGAGAAGGGACTTTCTTTGAATGAGCAGTTCTTC,TRBJ2-1,few,-,TRBV4-2
CASSGLQNTGELFF,TGTGCCAGCAGTGGGCTACAGAACACCGGGGAGCTGTTTTTT,TRBJ2-2,few,-,TRBV6-6
CASSQTGVEGTGELFF,TGCGCCAGCTCCCAAACAGGGGTGGAAGGCACCGGGGAGCTGTTTTTT,TRBJ2-2,-,TRBD1,TRBV23-1
CASSIDDRVYEQYF,TGTGCCAGCAGCATCGATGACAGGGTCTACGAGCAGTACTTC,TRBJ2-7,many,TRBD1,TRBV28
CASSYSRGSYGYTF,TGTGCCAGCAGTTACTCAAGGGGTTCCTATGGCTACACCTTC,TRBJ1-2,-,-,TRBV6-6
CAISDLGNTEAFF,TGTGCCATCAGTGATCTCGGGAACACTGAAGCTTTCTTT,TRBJ1-1,-,-,TRBV10-3
CASSTAGATGELFF,TGCGCCAGCAGTACAGCGGGAGCAACCGGGGAGCTGTTTTTT,TRBJ2-2,-,TRBD2,TRBV10-1
CASSARGTTYEQYF,TGCGCCAGCAGCGCCAGGGGGACCACCTACGAGCAGTACTTC,TRBJ2-7,few,TRBD1,TRBV5-1
CASSYREAYNEQFF,TGTGCCAGCAGTTACAGGGAGGCCTACAATGAGCAGTTCTTC,TRBJ2-1,-,-,TRBV6-5
CASSYRGQGIDEQYF,TGTGCCAGCAGTTACCGGGGACAGGGGATCGACGAGCAGTACTTC,TRBJ2-7,few,TRBD1,TRBV6-6
CAWSNGVSTYEQYF,TGTGCCTGGAGCAATGGGGTCAGTACCTACGAGCAGTACTTC,TRBJ2-7,-,-,TRBV30
CASRGSVTGELFF,TGTGCCAGCAGGGGGTCAGTCACCGGGGAGCTGTTTTTT,TRBJ2-2,many,-,TRBV2
CASSVRDGLGETQYF,TGTGCCAGCAGCGTCCGGGACGGGCTGGGGGAGACCCAGTACTTC,TRBJ2-5,few,-,TRBV9
CASSAGFDQPQHF,TGTGCCAGCAGTGCAGGGTTTGATCAGCCCCAGCATTTT,TRBJ1-5,few,-,TRBV6-6
CSVEDDREGGLFF,TGCAGCGTTGAAGATGACAGGGAGGGAGGACTGTTTTTT,TRBJ1-4,-,TRBD1,TRBV29-1
CASRFRTSGRSDTQYF,TGTGCCAGCAGATTCCGGACTAGCGGGAGATCTGATACGCAGTATTTT,TRBJ2-3,few,TRBD2,TRBV6-6
CASSIVGVAGELFF,TGTGCCAGTAGTATAGTCGGGGTGGCCGGGGAGCTGTTTTTT,TRBJ2-2,-,-,TRBV19
CASSFQETNYGYTF,TGCGCCAGCAGCTTTCAGGAGACTAACTATGGCTACACCTTC,TRBJ1-2,-,-,TRBV5-1
CASSVDRTETQYF,TGTGCCAGCAGCGTAGACAGGACGGAGACCCAGTACTTC,TRBJ2-5,-,-,TRBV9
CASSHLGTSGRRRMYEQFF,TGTGCCAGCAGCCACCTAGGGACTAGCGGGAGGCGGAGGATGTATGAGCAGTTCTTC,TRBJ2-1,few,TRBD2,TRBV11-1
CASSSRGQGQPQHF,TGTGCCAGCAGTTCTCGAGGTCAGGGTCAGCCCCAGCATTTT,TRBJ1-5,-,-,TRBV6-6
CASSPPGDEQYF,TGCGCCAGCAGCCCCCCTGGCGACGAGCAGTACTTC,TRBJ2-7,few,-,TRBV5-1
CASSLTAFVEAFF,TGTGCCAGCAGCCTGACAGCCTTTGTCGAAGCTTTCTTT,TRBJ1-1,-,-,TRBV11-2
CASSSRRNLAKNIQYF,TGTGCCAGCAGCTCCCGACGGAATCTAGCCAAAAACATTCAGTACTTC,TRBJ2-4,few,-,TRBV5-6
CASTRQTNSNQPQHF,TGTGCCAGCACTAGACAGACTAATAGCAATCAGCCCCAGCATTTT,TRBJ1-5,few,-,TRBV2
CASSERSGRETQYF,TGTGCCAGCAGTGAGCGTTCGGGGCGGGAGACCCAGTACTTC,TRBJ2-5,-,-,TRBV2
CASSSQGMNTEAFF,TGTGCCAGCAGCTCTCAAGGTATGAACACTGAAGCTTTCTTT,TRBJ1-1,-,-,TRBV7-2
CASSPGQGWDTEAFF,TGTGCCAGCAGCCCCGGACAGGGTTGGGACACTGAAGCTTTCTTT,TRBJ1-1,few,TRBD1,TRBV9
CASSLWAGSGNTIYF,TGTGCCAGCAGCTTATGGGCGGGCTCCGGAAACACCATATATTTT,TRBJ1-3,few,-,TRBV7-2
CASSKGPSGTNTDTQYF,TGCGCCAGCAGCAAAGGTCCTAGCGGGACCAACACAGATACGCAGTATTTT,TRBJ2-3,few,TRBD2,TRBV5-1
CASSARLAGRETQYF,TGCGCCAGCAGCGCCCGACTAGCGGGAAGAGAGACCCAGTACTTC,TRBJ2-5,few,TRBD2,TRBV5-5
CASSPGLGHDYEQYF,TGTGCCAGCAGCCCAGGCCTAGGACATGATTACGAGCAGTACTTC,TRBJ2-7,few,-,TRBV7-8
CASSLGTSNEQFF,TGTGCCAGCAGCTTAGGGACTAGCAATGAGCAGTTCTTC,TRBJ2-1,few,TRBD2,TRBV11-3
CASNLQGLGTEAFF,TGTGCCAGCAACCTACAGGGGCTGGGCACTGAAGCTTTCTTT,TRBJ1-1,-,TRBD1,TRBV27
CASSGEQNTEAFF,TGTGCCAGCAGCGGGGAGCAGAACACTGAAGCTTTCTTT,TRBJ1-1,-,-,TRBV2
CASSPRGASNQPQHF,TGTGCCAGTAGTCCCAGGGGGGCGAGCAATCAGCCCCAGCATTTT,TRBJ1-5,many,TRBD1,TRBV7-2
CASSTGVQQPQHF,TGTGCCAGTAGTACAGGGGTCCAACAGCCCCAGCATTTT,TRBJ1-5,-,-,TRBV19
CASSLWGANRMNTEAFF,TGTGCTAGCAGCTTATGGGGGGCAAACCGCATGAACACTGAAGCTTTCTTT,TRBJ1-1,few,-,TRBV7-7
CASNLRDSRSYNEQFF,TGTGCCAGTAACCTCCGGGACAGCCGCTCCTACAATGAGCAGTTCTTC,TRBJ2-1,many,TRBD1,TRBV19
CASSGHGGKTGYGYTF,TGTGCCAGCAGCGGCCACGGGGGAAAGACTGGTTATGGCTACACCTTC,TRBJ1-2,-,-,TRBV7-2
CASSLNFRGETQYF,TGTGCCAGCAGTTTAAACTTCAGGGGAGAGACCCAGTACTTC,TRBJ2-5,few,-,TRBV27
CASSPPAGRYGYTF,TGTGCCAGCTCACCGCCGGCAGGCCGCTATGGCTACACCTTC,TRBJ1-2,few,-,TRBV18
CASSLAGQGAGSGANVLTF,TGTGCCAGCAGCCTCGCCGGACAGGGGGCGGGTTCTGGGGCCAACGTCCTGACTTTC,TRBJ2-6,few,TRBD1,TRBV5-6
CASSLEGERISYEQYF,TGTGCCAGCAGCTTGGAGGGCGAGCGGATCTCCTACGAGCAGTACTTC,TRBJ2-7,-,-,TRBV5-4
CASSENLARSNYGYTF,TGTGCCAGCAGTGAAAATTTAGCCAGGTCGAACTATGGCTACACCTTC,TRBJ1-2,few,-,TRBV6-1
CASSLSLTDTQYF,TGCGCCAGCAGCTTATCCCTCACAGATACGCAGTATTTT,TRBJ2-3,-,-,TRBV5-1
CASSQDVGTYGYTF,TGTGCCAGCAGCCAAGATGTGGGGACCTATGGCTACACCTTC,TRBJ1-2,few,-,TRBV4-2
CASSLVWVGYEQYF,TGTGCCAGCAGCTTAGTTTGGGTAGGTTACGAGCAGTACTTC,TRBJ2-7,-,-,TRBV7-2
CASAPDRSNYGYTF,TGTGCCAGTGCCCCGGACAGGTCTAACTATGGCTACACCTTC,TRBJ1-2,-,TRBD1,TRBV19
CSVEDGGLTEAFF,TGCAGCGTTGAAGATGGGGGGCTCACTGAAGCTTTCTTT,TRBJ1-1,few,-,TRBV29-1
CASSPGDRLSGSAWNEQFF,TGTGCCAGCTCCCCCGGGGACAGACTTAGCGGGAGCGCTTGGAATGAGCAGTTCTTC,TRBJ2-1,-,TRBD2,TRBV11-2